Listed here are 16 T cell receptor beta chains from one sample, sequenced in a study of shared clonotypes between healthy human individuals. Only in-frame clones appear in the TCRdb table, and some are missing; sequencing was by immunoSEQ multiplex PCR. The repertoire consists of a few million clones, with under 95% occurring once and the leading ten covering approximately 0.39%. Sequencing was carried out using naive CD4+ T cells from PBMCs. As to subset: CD45RA+ positively selected. The source is a man aged 18 to 35 in good health. Some clones in this sample may be carry-over from other donors' samples.

V and J are TRBV7-6 and TRBJ2-2; possible D gene TRBD2, 6 bases. The CDR3 runs 18 residues. Germline CDR1 and CDR2: SGHVS and FNYEAQ. V was shortened by 0 bases and J by 4 bases, with 18 bases between the two germline ends. CDR3 in amino acids: CASSLARVGDFPTGELFF. CDR3 DNA: TGTGCCAGCAGCTTAGCACGGGTGGGGGACTTCCCCACCGGGGAGCTGTTTTTT.

This clone was recorded once. This CDR3 is also generated by other DNA sequences in the sample. The chain links TRBV10-3 to TRBJ2-5; the D is unclear. Germline loops: CDR1 ENHRY, CDR2 SYGVKD. Trimming shortened V by 0 bases and J by 4 bases, and 9 bases separated the two germline ends. The CDR3 has 14 amino acids. The CDR3 spells CAISESSGRETQYF. The CDR3 coding sequence is TGTGCCATCAGTGAGTCGTCCGGACGAGAGACCCAGTACTTC.

Remarks on this clone: Other DNA sequences of this sample code for an identical CDR3. This chain joins TRBV9 and TRBJ2-7; 9 nucleotides match TRBD2. The ends lost 0 bases at V and 2 bases at J; junction bases unmatched: 3. Germline CDR1 and CDR2: SGDLS and YYNGEE. The CDR3 extends over 15 amino acids. The CDR3 DNA sequence: TGTGCCAGCAGCGTAGGGCTAGCGGGAACCTACGAGCAGTACTTC. Protein sequence: CASSVGLAGTYEQYF.

This rearrangement joins TRBV27 to TRBJ1-2; tentatively, D is TRBD1 (6 bases). Germline V lookup: CDR1 MNHEY, CDR2 SMNVEV (reference sequence). Trimming stripped 2 bases from V and 8 bases from J, with 15 bases between. The length of the CDR3 is 14 residues. CDR3 sequence (DNA): TGTGCCAGCAGTTTAACAGGGTTTGGCTCAGGCTACACCTTC. This encodes CASSLTGFGSGYTF.

V is TRBV19 and J is TRBJ1-1; 8 bases map to TRBD1. Per the germline V gene, CDR1 is LNHDA and CDR2 is SQIVND (reference sequence). CDR3 size: 16 residues. With 1 base clipped from V and 1 base from J, the junction kept 5 bases outside the gene matches. CDR3 protein: CASSIGTGRRNTEAFF. DNA of the CDR3: TGTGCCAGTAGTATAGGGACAGGGCGAAGGAACACTGAAGCTTTCTTT.

The V and J genes are TRBV19 and TRBJ1-1, with D hard to call. Trimming pared 3 bases from V and 0 bases from J, leaving 17 bases between. This CDR3 has 17 residues. CDR1 LNHDA and CDR2 SQIVND come from the germline V gene (reference sequence). The CDR3: CASSMGAGGAMNTEAFF. In DNA, the CDR3 is TGTGCCAGTAGTATGGGCGCAGGAGGTGCCATGAACACTGAAGCTTTCTTT. The full variable domain, its missing parts supplied by reference TRBV19 and TRBJ1-1, is DGGITQSPKYLFRKEGQNVTLSCEQNLNHDAMYWYRQDPGQGLRLIYYSQIVNDFQKGDIAEGYSVSREKKESFPLTVTSAQKNPTAFYLCASSMGAGGAMNTEAFFGQGTRLTVV.

The rearrangement joins TRBV13 to TRBJ2-2; no clear D. Germline V gene data show CDR1 as PRHDT and CDR2 as FYEKMQ (reference sequence). This CDR3 spans 15 amino acids. Trimming removed 3 bases at V and 1 base at J, with 9 bases between. In DNA, the CDR3 is TGTGCCAGCAGCTTCGTGGGAATGAACACCGGGGAGCTGTTTTTT. Residues: CASSFVGMNTGELFF.

V gene TRBV18 combines with J gene TRBJ1-5; maybe TRBD1 (5 bases). The CDR3 extends over 13 amino acids. Germline V gene sequence: CDR1 KGHSH, CDR2 LQKENI. V was pared by 6 bases and J by 4 bases, with 10 bases between. The CDR3 here is CASSLDKNQPQHF. CDR3 sequence (DNA): TGTGCCAGCTCCCTGGACAAGAATCAGCCCCAGCATTTT.

The chain carries TRBV27 and TRBJ2-1; 7 bases line up with TRBD2. CDR1 and CDR2 (germline): MNHEY, SMNVEV (reference sequence). The CDR3 is 16 residues long. V gave up 5 bases and J gave up 4 bases; unmatched junction bases: 11. CDR3 region: CASSPLAGVMYNEQFF. The CDR3 DNA reads TGTGCCAGCAGTCCTCTCGCGGGAGTCATGTACAATGAGCAGTTCTTC.

For this clone: At the DNA level, this CDR3 is encoded by other sequences in the same sample as well. This chain joins TRBV6-1 and TRBJ2-5; TRBD2 is a possible D gene (7 bases). V dropped 1 base and J dropped 5 bases, with 11 bases sitting between them. This CDR3 has 14 amino acids. Germline V gene data show CDR1 as MNHNS and CDR2 as SASEGT. The CDR3 region has the DNA TGTGCCAGCAGTGAAGTGGGGGGGCGGGAGACCCAGTACTTC. Residues: CASSEVGGRETQYF.

The genes are TRBV28 and TRBJ1-2; D remains unclear. V lost 7 bases, J lost 5 bases, and 8 bases lay in between. The CDR3 extends over 11 amino acids. Looked up from germline, CDR1 is MDHEN and CDR2 is SYDVKM. CDR3 coding DNA: TGTGCCAGCACCCTGGGGTATGGCTACACCTTC. It is translated as CASTLGYGYTF.

This clone was seen more than once but under ten times. This CDR3 is CASSPRTPMNTEAFF. CDR3 bases: TGCGCCAGCAGCCCGAGGACACCAATGAACACTGAAGCTTTCTTT. This sequence joins TRBV5-1 and TRBJ1-1; tentative D call: TRBD1 (5 bases). The CDR3 is 15 amino acids. Trimming shortened V by 4 bases and J by 0 bases, and 13 bases separated the two germline ends. Per the germline V gene, CDR1 is SGHRS and CDR2 is YFSETQ.

The chain carries TRBV4-3 and TRBJ2-7; 9 bases are a match to TRBD2. Germline-derived CDR1 and CDR2 are LGHNA and YSLEER. The CDR3 extends over 16 amino acids. V lost 4 bases and J lost 4; bases outside the gene matches: 11. Here the CDR3 reads CASSREVAGESYEQYF. DNA for the CDR3: TGCGCCAGCAGCCGGGAGGTAGCGGGAGAGAGTTACGAGCAGTACTTC.

This rearrangement joins TRBV20-1 to TRBJ2-5; perhaps TRBD2 as D (5 bases). Trimming cost V 7 bases and J 4 bases, with 10 bases left between them. CDR1 is DFQATT, CDR2 SNEGSKA, per germline (reference sequence). The CDR3 covers 11 residues. DNA of the CDR3: TGCAGTGTGATGGGAGTAGAGACCCAGTACTTC. Translated: CSVMGVETQYF.

As to this clone: Other DNA sequences in the same sample also yield this CDR3. The gene calls are TRBV5-1 and TRBJ2-7; 11 bases align to TRBD2. The germline V gene has CDR1 SGHRS and CDR2 YFSETQ. This CDR3 has 14 residues. J lost 3 bases, V lost 4 bases, and 3 bases had no gene match. The CDR3 protein is CASSPGTSGYEQYF. Here the CDR3 DNA reads TGCGCCAGCAGCCCGGGGACTAGCGGCTACGAGCAGTACTTC.

The rearrangement joins TRBV14 to TRBJ2-3; D call uncertain. The CDR3 runs 15 residues. The V gene's germline CDR1 is SGHDN and CDR2 FVKESK. Trimming removed 2 bases from V and 4 bases from J, with 13 bases in between. CDR3 sequence reads: CASSQSLEGPDTQYF. The DNA for the CDR3 is TGTGCCAGCAGCCAATCGCTAGAAGGCCCAGATACGCAGTATTTT.